A selection of T cell receptor beta chains follows, all from one sample in a study of T cells in Graves' hyperthyroidism and ophthalmopathy. MiXCR, applied by TCRdb to the multiplex PCR reads, yields one record per CDR3 protein. The sample lists under 450,000 distinct CDR3 sequences, approximately 14% occurring once. Material for sequencing was blood. The receptors come from a woman between 18 and 29 years old with Graves' hyperthyroidism. Each CDR3 is given with its conserved first and last residue. The D gene is left open where the match is weak. The size of a clone is reported for some rows only, either as once, few or many, or as a class for expanded clones.

D gene: .; clone size: .; V gene: TRBV20-1; J gene: TRBJ2-3; CDR3 protein: CSALADYSTDTQYF; CDR3 DNA: TGCAGTGCCCTCGCGGACTATAGCACAGATACGCAGTATTTT
D gene: TRBD1; clone size: many; V gene: TRBV2; J gene: TRBJ2-2; CDR3 protein: CASSGDRVGTGELFF; CDR3 DNA: TGTGCCAGCAGTGGGGACAGGGTTGGTACCGGGGAGCTGTTTTTT
D gene: .; clone size: many; V gene: TRBV20-1; J gene: TRBJ2-6; CDR3 protein: CSARDPGAGANVLTF; CDR3 DNA: TGCAGTGCTAGAGATCCCGGGGCTGGGGCCAACGTCCTGACTTTC
D gene: .; clone size: many; V gene: TRBV2; J gene: TRBJ1-5; CDR3 protein: CATKRGVDQPQHF; CDR3 DNA: TGTGCCACCAAACGGGGGGTGGATCAGCCCCAGCATTTT
D gene: TRBD1; clone size: many; V gene: TRBV5-1; J gene: TRBJ2-1; CDR3 protein: CASSLDRGPFIEQFF; CDR3 DNA: TGCGCCAGCAGCTTAGACAGGGGGCCATTTATTGAGCAGTTCTTC
D gene: .; clone size: many; V gene: TRBV10-3; J gene: TRBJ2-7; CDR3 protein: CAISELLVGSEQYF; CDR3 DNA: TGTGCCATCAGTGAGCTACTAGTCGGCTCCGAGCAGTACTTC
D gene: .; clone size: .; V gene: TRBV18; J gene: TRBJ1-5; CDR3 protein: CASSPTGGGSQPQHF; CDR3 DNA: TGTGCCAGCTCACCGACAGGCGGCGGGAGTCAGCCCCAGCATTTT
D gene: TRBD1; clone size: .; V gene: TRBV7-3; J gene: TRBJ2-3; CDR3 protein: CVSSSSGTGGPDTQYF; CDR3 DNA: TGTGTCAGCAGCTCGTCCGGGACAGGGGGCCCAGATACGCAGTATTTT
D gene: .; clone size: many; V gene: TRBV18; J gene: TRBJ2-2; CDR3 protein: CASSPTGNTGELFF; CDR3 DNA: TGTGCCAGCTCACCGACCGGGAACACCGGGGAGCTGTTTTTT
D gene: TRBD1; clone size: .; V gene: TRBV7-9; J gene: TRBJ1-4; CDR3 protein: CASSSGTGVANEKLFF; CDR3 DNA: TGTGCCAGCAGCTCTGGGACAGGGGTGGCTAATGAAAAACTGTTTTTT
D gene: .; clone size: once; V gene: TRBV30; J gene: TRBJ1-1; CDR3 protein: CAWSLRTEYTEAFF; CDR3 DNA: TGTGCCTGGAGTTTAAGGACGGAGTACACTGAAGCTTTCTTT
D gene: .; clone size: many; V gene: TRBV10-3; J gene: TRBJ2-1; CDR3 protein: CAISEPPYGQGNEQFF; CDR3 DNA: TGTGCCATCAGTGAGCCACCCTACGGACAAGGCAATGAGCAGTTCTTC
D gene: TRBD1; clone size: many; V gene: TRBV5-6; J gene: TRBJ1-6; CDR3 protein: CASSPTGILHSPLHF; CDR3 DNA: TGTGCCAGCAGCCCGACAGGGATTCTCCATTCACCCCTCCACTTT
D gene: .; clone size: .; V gene: TRBV7-9; J gene: TRBJ2-7; CDR3 protein: CASSLEAGRLYEQYF; CDR3 DNA: TGTGCCAGCAGCTTAGAGGCGGGCAGACTCTACGAGCAGTACTTC
D gene: .; clone size: many; V gene: TRBV12-3/TRBV12-4; J gene: TRBJ2-3; CDR3 protein: CASSGDGGSADTQYF; CDR3 DNA: TGTGCCAGCAGCGGGGACGGTGGTTCAGCAGATACGCAGTATTTT
D gene: .; clone size: many; V gene: TRBV10-3; J gene: TRBJ2-1; CDR3 protein: CAISSAGLSNEQFF; CDR3 DNA: TGTGCCATTAGCTCTGCGGGGCTGTCGAATGAGCAGTTCTTC
D gene: .; clone size: many; V gene: TRBV19; J gene: TRBJ1-5; CDR3 protein: CASSIRSRPNQPQHF; CDR3 DNA: TGTGCCAGTAGTATTAGGAGCAGACCTAATCAGCCCCAGCATTTT
D gene: .; clone size: many; V gene: TRBV11-3; J gene: TRBJ2-7; CDR3 protein: CASSLVFDYEQYF; CDR3 DNA: TGTGCCAGCAGCTTAGTCTTTGACTACGAGCAGTACTTC
D gene: .; clone size: many; V gene: TRBV20-1; J gene: TRBJ2-3; CDR3 protein: CSARGVGLYTDTQYF; CDR3 DNA: TGCAGTGCTAGAGGGGTGGGACTTTACACAGATACGCAGTATTTT
D gene: TRBD2; clone size: many; V gene: TRBV28; J gene: TRBJ2-5; CDR3 protein: CASSLSSGGASETQYF; CDR3 DNA: TGTGCCAGCAGTTTATCCAGCGGGGGGGCTTCAGAGACCCAGTACTTC
D gene: TRBD1; clone size: few; V gene: TRBV3-1; J gene: TRBJ1-5; CDR3 protein: CASSPQGAGNQPQHF; CDR3 DNA: TGTGCCAGCAGCCCACAGGGGGCAGGCAATCAGCCCCAGCATTTT
D gene: TRBD2; clone size: few; V gene: TRBV27; J gene: TRBJ2-3; CDR3 protein: CASSLSYYRTSGTGRGAQYF; CDR3 DNA: TGTGCCAGCAGTTTATCATATTACCGAACTAGCGGCACCGGCCGGGGAGCGCAGTATTTT